One T cell receptor (beta chain) is described in this entry. The sample comes from a study of blood T cell repertoires in COVID-19. Clones were sequenced by immunoSEQ multiplex PCR, and TCRdb holds only the in-frame ones, with some missing. The table includes about 26,000 clones, 70% to 90% detected once. The trim removed 0 bases at V and 9 bases at J, leaving 15 bases unmatched. The germline V gene encodes CDR1 MNHEY and CDR2 SVGEGT. This CDR3 is built from 19 residues. The TCR comes from a man aged 70 or older with acute or convalescent COVID-19. Sequenced material: peripheral blood. The V call is TRBV6-2 or TRBV6-3, the J call TRBJ2-3; 13 nucleotides align to TRBD2. CDR3 sequence: CASSYSGSLGTSGIWTQYF. The DNA of the CDR3 is TGTGCCAGCAGTTACTCGGGATCCCTCGGGACTAGCGGGATTTGGACGCAGTATTTT.